Listed below are T cell receptor beta chains from one sample, sequenced in a study of CD8 T cells in ankylosing spondylitis. TCRdb recomputed calls from the 5' RACE reads with MiXCR, one row per CDR3 protein. The data contain 250,000 to 350,000 distinct CDR3 sequences, around 20% of them singletons. Sequenced input: blood, either unsorted or a sorted T cell fraction (not recorded which). These receptors were obtained from a male donor with ankylosing spondylitis or in good health (not recorded which). The CDR3 runs from the conserved cysteine through the conserved F or W. The order of the fields is CDR3 DNA, CDR3 protein, D gene, clone size, V gene, J gene. D genes are given only for firm matches. Size tells how often a clone was seen (once, few, many) or the class of an expanded clone, and some rows leave it out.

cdr3_nt: TGCGCCAGCAGCCAACGATCCAGCGCGGGCTCGGGGCAGTTCTTC; cdr3_aa: CASSQRSSAGSGQFF; d_call: NA; clone_size: many; v_call: TRBV5-1; j_call: TRBJ2-1
cdr3_nt: TGTGCCAGCATCCTCCGGGACAGGGGAGCAGATACGCAGTATTTT; cdr3_aa: CASILRDRGADTQYF; d_call: TRBD1; clone_size: many; v_call: TRBV12-3/TRBV12-4; j_call: TRBJ2-3
cdr3_nt: TGTGCCAGCAGCTTTACAGCGGCCTCCTACAATGAGCAGTTCTTC; cdr3_aa: CASSFTAASYNEQFF; d_call: NA; clone_size: NA; v_call: TRBV7-2; j_call: TRBJ2-1
cdr3_nt: TGTGCCAGCAGCCAAGTATCAGGGGGGGCGCTGTTTTTT; cdr3_aa: CASSQVSGGALFF; d_call: NA; clone_size: NA; v_call: TRBV3-1; j_call: TRBJ2-2
cdr3_nt: TGCAGTGCTAGAGATCCGAACAGGGGCACAGATACGCAGTATTTT; cdr3_aa: CSARDPNRGTDTQYF; d_call: NA; clone_size: few; v_call: TRBV20-1; j_call: TRBJ2-3
cdr3_nt: TGCAGTGCTAGACCGGGACAGGGTTATTCACCCCTCCACTTT; cdr3_aa: CSARPGQGYSPLHF; d_call: TRBD1; clone_size: NA; v_call: TRBV20-1; j_call: TRBJ1-6
cdr3_nt: TGTGCCAGCAGACCCGGGAGGGCCTACAATGAGCAGTTCTTC; cdr3_aa: CASRPGRAYNEQFF; d_call: TRBD2; clone_size: NA; v_call: TRBV6-1; j_call: TRBJ2-1
cdr3_nt: TGTGCCAGCCAGTCGCGGCAAGGCTCCTACAATGAGCAGTTCTTC; cdr3_aa: CASQSRQGSYNEQFF; d_call: NA; clone_size: NA; v_call: TRBV25-1; j_call: TRBJ2-1
cdr3_nt: TGCGCCAGCACCCGAACAGGGGTAGAGACAGATACGCAGTATTTT; cdr3_aa: CASTRTGVETDTQYF; d_call: TRBD1; clone_size: few; v_call: TRBV5-1; j_call: TRBJ2-3
cdr3_nt: TGCGCCAGCAGCCAAGCTAGCGGGGGGTACAATGAGCAGTTCTTC; cdr3_aa: CASSQASGGYNEQFF; d_call: TRBD2; clone_size: NA; v_call: TRBV5-1; j_call: TRBJ2-1
cdr3_nt: TGTGCCAGCAGTTTAGGTCAGGGGATCTATGGCTACACCTTC; cdr3_aa: CASSLGQGIYGYTF; d_call: NA; clone_size: few; v_call: TRBV12-3/TRBV12-4; j_call: TRBJ1-2
cdr3_nt: TGCGCCAGCAGCCACCCAGCGGCAGGCGAGACCCAGTACTTC; cdr3_aa: CASSHPAAGETQYF; d_call: NA; clone_size: NA; v_call: TRBV4-1; j_call: TRBJ2-5
cdr3_nt: TGTGCCAGCAGTTACTCGCCGGACCACACAGATACGCAGTATTTT; cdr3_aa: CASSYSPDHTDTQYF; d_call: NA; clone_size: many; v_call: TRBV6-5; j_call: TRBJ2-3
cdr3_nt: TGTGCCATCAGGAGTAGCGGGGGGCAAAACACCGGGGAGCTGTTTTTT; cdr3_aa: CAIRSSGGQNTGELFF; d_call: TRBD2; clone_size: NA; v_call: TRBV10-3; j_call: TRBJ2-2
cdr3_nt: TGCGCCAGCAGCGTGGGACTGCCGGCGGATACGCAGTATTTT; cdr3_aa: CASSVGLPADTQYF; d_call: NA; clone_size: many; v_call: TRBV5-1; j_call: TRBJ2-3
cdr3_nt: TGTGCCACCAGTGATTTGTGGGCCAGGGAGGGCCCAGATACGCAGTATTTT; cdr3_aa: CATSDLWAREGPDTQYF; d_call: TRBD2; clone_size: once; v_call: TRBV24-1; j_call: TRBJ2-3
cdr3_nt: TGTGCCAGCAGTCAAACACCTTCGCCCCAGTATTTT; cdr3_aa: CASSQTPSPQYF; d_call: NA; clone_size: NA; v_call: TRBV28; j_call: TRBJ2-3
cdr3_nt: TGTGCCAGCCGTACCCAGGGCCCCCTAACTAATGAAAAACTGTTTTTT; cdr3_aa: CASRTQGPLTNEKLFF; d_call: NA; clone_size: few; v_call: TRBV28; j_call: TRBJ1-4
cdr3_nt: TGCGCCAGCAGCCCGGGGGGGGAAAGTTATGGCTACACCTTC; cdr3_aa: CASSPGGESYGYTF; d_call: NA; clone_size: few; v_call: TRBV5-1; j_call: TRBJ1-2
cdr3_nt: TGTGCCAGCAGTTTGCAGGGGACGGGACAGCCCCAGCATTTT; cdr3_aa: CASSLQGTGQPQHF; d_call: NA; clone_size: few; v_call: TRBV12-3/TRBV12-4; j_call: TRBJ1-5
cdr3_nt: TGTGCCAGCAGACCGGGGGGGTCCTCCTACAATGAGCAGTTCTTC; cdr3_aa: CASRPGGSSYNEQFF; d_call: TRBD2; clone_size: NA; v_call: TRBV6-1; j_call: TRBJ2-1
cdr3_nt: TGTGCCACCAGCGAAGCTCAGGGGAGGGTGAGAGATACGCAGTATTTT; cdr3_aa: CATSEAQGRVRDTQYF; d_call: NA; clone_size: many; v_call: TRBV15; j_call: TRBJ2-3
cdr3_nt: TGCAGTGCTAGAGAGGGGGAGCCCCAGCATTTT; cdr3_aa: CSAREGEPQHF; d_call: NA; clone_size: few; v_call: TRBV20-1; j_call: TRBJ1-5
cdr3_nt: TGTGCCAGCAGTTTTCCAGGGGTGAGCTACTACAATGAGCAGTTCTTC; cdr3_aa: CASSFPGVSYYNEQFF; d_call: NA; clone_size: NA; v_call: TRBV12-3/TRBV12-4; j_call: TRBJ2-1
cdr3_nt: TGTGCCAGCAGCCAAGATTCGGGCGTCACAGATACGCAGTATTTT; cdr3_aa: CASSQDSGVTDTQYF; d_call: NA; clone_size: few; v_call: TRBV3-1; j_call: TRBJ2-3
cdr3_nt: TGCGCCAGCAGCTTAGCGACTCTCCAAGAGACCCAGTACTTC; cdr3_aa: CASSLATLQETQYF; d_call: NA; clone_size: few; v_call: TRBV5-1; j_call: TRBJ2-5
cdr3_nt: TGTGCCACCAGTCCCTCCAGGACGCCGAGCTCCTACAATGAGCAGTTCTTC; cdr3_aa: CATSPSRTPSSYNEQFF; d_call: NA; clone_size: many; v_call: TRBV24-1; j_call: TRBJ2-1
cdr3_nt: TGTGCCAGCAGTTTAATGGGGGGGGGCTTTAATGAGCAGTTCTTC; cdr3_aa: CASSLMGGGFNEQFF; d_call: NA; clone_size: few; v_call: TRBV12-3/TRBV12-4; j_call: TRBJ2-1
cdr3_nt: TGTGCCAGCAGTTTGGGGTATGGCAATCAGCCCCAGCATTTT; cdr3_aa: CASSLGYGNQPQHF; d_call: NA; clone_size: few; v_call: TRBV6-5; j_call: TRBJ1-5
cdr3_nt: TGTGCCAGCTCACCTTCCTCGGGGGCCAGGCCCCAGCATTTT; cdr3_aa: CASSPSSGARPQHF; d_call: NA; clone_size: NA; v_call: TRBV18; j_call: TRBJ1-5
cdr3_nt: TGTGCCAGCAGCCGGGAGTACCAAGAGACCCAGTACTTC; cdr3_aa: CASSREYQETQYF; d_call: NA; clone_size: NA; v_call: TRBV11-1; j_call: TRBJ2-5
cdr3_nt: TGTGCCAGCAGTCGGGACAGGGTGTTCCAAGAGACCCAGTACTTC; cdr3_aa: CASSRDRVFQETQYF; d_call: TRBD1; clone_size: NA; v_call: TRBV5-6; j_call: TRBJ2-5
cdr3_nt: TGTGCCAGCAGTTCCGGGGTCTACGGGGAGCTGTTTTTT; cdr3_aa: CASSSGVYGELFF; d_call: NA; clone_size: NA; v_call: TRBV5-6; j_call: TRBJ2-2
cdr3_nt: TGTGCCAGCAGCTTAATTCGGCAGGGTATTCCCTCTGGGGCCAACGTCCTGACTTTC; cdr3_aa: CASSLIRQGIPSGANVLTF; d_call: NA; clone_size: NA; v_call: TRBV7-8; j_call: TRBJ2-6
cdr3_nt: TGTGCCATCAGTGAGTTGCGGGGGCCATCCTACAATGAGCAGTTCTTC; cdr3_aa: CAISELRGPSYNEQFF; d_call: NA; clone_size: many; v_call: TRBV10-3; j_call: TRBJ2-1
cdr3_nt: TGTGCCAGCAGCTTAAATTTGGGGTCAAACTTCCTGAACACCGGGGAGCTGTTTTTT; cdr3_aa: CASSLNLGSNFLNTGELFF; d_call: NA; clone_size: few; v_call: TRBV11-2; j_call: TRBJ2-2
cdr3_nt: TGTGCCAGCAGTTTACGGTCGACCGGGGAGCTGTTTTTT; cdr3_aa: CASSLRSTGELFF; d_call: NA; clone_size: few; v_call: TRBV12-3/TRBV12-4; j_call: TRBJ2-2
cdr3_nt: TGTGCCAGCAGCTCCCACGAGGGGCAGCTGTTCACTGAAGCTTTCTTT; cdr3_aa: CASSSHEGQLFTEAFF; d_call: NA; clone_size: NA; v_call: TRBV27; j_call: TRBJ1-1
cdr3_nt: TGCAGTGCCGAAAGTCGTAGCTCCTACAATGAGCAGTTCTTC; cdr3_aa: CSAESRSSYNEQFF; d_call: NA; clone_size: many; v_call: TRBV20-1; j_call: TRBJ2-1